The clone carrying this T cell receptor (beta chain) came up a few times. Its antigen is not known. CDR3 length equals 16 residues. J was trimmed by 2 bases and V by 6 bases; bases with no gene match: 8. This sample stems from a study of T-cell memory formation after mild COVID-19. Study observations and caveats: CD4+ contracting clones were mainly CM and EM; CD8+ ones, EMRA. Some responding clones appeared in pre-infection memory, suggesting cross-reactive memory joined.

TCR alpha and TCR beta cDNA libraries carrying sample barcodes and UMIs were produced by 5'RACE using constant-segment primers. TCRdb reprocessed the 5' RACE reads with MiXCR, giving one entry per CDR3 protein. The sample holds around 130,000 distinct CDR3 sequences, roughly 13% seen once. The sequence was obtained from an adult woman who had mild COVID-19 (a few samples of this study predate the infection). Cell type and time point are not known. Source material: PBMCs or a T cell subset sorted from them (not recorded which). V gene TRBV12-3 or TRBV12-4 combines with J gene TRBJ2-1; 9 positions match TRBD2. CDR3 nucleotides: TGTGCCAGCAGCCCTTCAGCGGGGGGAACCTACAATGAGCAGTTCTTC. Protein product: CASSPSAGGTYNEQFF.